This T cell receptor (beta chain) was found in a study of blood T cells in healthy people across ages. The study's findings and limits: Any changes in expanded clonotypes were possibly confounded, as donor CMV status remained unknown.

Every donor provided ten milliliters of peripheral blood. Notes on this clonotype: Its specificity is unknown.

Using a J-beta primer mix together with a sample-barcoded 5' primer, a second PCR was run for roughly 6 to 11 cycles. TCRdb itself ran the 5' RACE reads through MiXCR, one entry per CDR3 protein. The sample includes hundreds of thousands of distinct CDR3 sequences, roughly 64% of them seen just once. The germline gives CDR1 MGHDK, CDR2 SYGVNS. This CDR3 comprises 12 residues. Trimming removed 7 bases from V and 10 bases from J, with 11 bases in between. V gene TRBV25-1 combines with J gene TRBJ1-6; D remains ambiguous. Material for sequencing was blood. This sequence was found in a man aged 25-45 years in good health. The CDR3 DNA reads as TGTGCCAGCAAGGAGTACGGCTCACCCCTCCACTTT. It specifies CASKEYGSPLHF. Full variable domain (outside the CDR3, taken from reference TRBV25-1 and TRBJ1-6): EADIYQTPRYLVIGTGKKITLECSQTMGHDKMYWYQQDPGMELHLIHYSYGVNSTEKGDLSSESTVSRIRTEHFPLTLESARPSHTSQYLCASKEYGSPLHFGNGTRLTVT.